The TCR beta chain under discussion was sequenced for a study of blood T cell repertoires in COVID-19. About the study: Samples came from the United States, Italy and Spain, spanning acute and convalescent COVID-19. The analysed material was cDNA or gDNA that came from T cells, B-cell-depleted T cells, or PBMCs.

Germline values: CDR1 MNHEY, CDR2 SVGEGT. This CDR3 contains 15 residues. V trimming: 6 bases; J trimming: 5 bases; junction bases outside the gene matches: 10. This clone was observed a handful of times. In the same sample, other DNA sequences code for this CDR3. As originally analysed: It was from reference gene primer amplification that nucleated cell counts were estimated. Generated by immunoSEQ multiplex PCR, the TCRdb table keeps only in-frame clones and is missing some. That table supplies the V and J calls and clone size; D and trimming were determined from the DNA. The table has about 240,000 clones, roughly 86% seen once.

Sequencing used peripheral blood. The sequence was collected from a woman aged 25 to 39 with acute or convalescent COVID-19. The V gene is TRBV6-2 or TRBV6-3, the J gene TRBJ1-2; TRBD1 matches at 9 bases. The CDR3 protein is CASSRPLGTGYGYTF. The CDR3 region has the DNA TGTGCCAGCAGCCGACCACTCGGGACAGGGTATGGCTACACCTTC.